The 17 T cell receptor beta chains below all came from one sample that was sequenced in a study of shared T cell receptors in the human thymus. Some clones are missing from TCRdb's copy, which holds only in-frame ones; the method was immunoSEQ multiplex PCR. Here the sample spans about 660,000 clones, more than 70% being singletons. The same specimen was also included in a second study, on human thymus T cells.

The sample comprised thymocytes. These receptor sequences come from a boy younger than two with a congenital heart defect.

This clone was counted a single time. This chain links TRBV9 with TRBJ2-4, with 9 nucleotides matching TRBD1. V trimming: 0 bases; J trimming: 8 bases; junction bases outside the gene matches: 3. Germline V gene data show CDR1 as SGDLS and CDR2 as YYNGEE. This CDR3 has 14 amino acids. DNA of the CDR3: TGTGCCAGCAGCGTAGACAGGGGGCAGGACATTCAGTACTTC. It codes for CASSVDRGQDIQYF.

This chain joins TRBV6-5 and TRBJ1-2; 10 bases are a match to TRBD1. Germline CDR1 and CDR2: MNHEY and SVGAGI. The CDR3 sequence is 15 residues long. V shed 6 bases, J shed 3 bases, and the junction held 7 bases outside the gene matches. Written as DNA, the CDR3 is TGTGCCAGCAGGACGACAGGGGGCAGCGACTATGGCTACACCTTC. Translated: CASRTTGGSDYGYTF.

The chain links TRBV14 to TRBJ2-7, with 8 nucleotides matching TRBD2. The CDR3 has 18 residues. CDR1 is SGHDN and CDR2 is FVKESK in the germline V gene. The ends lost 0 bases at V and 2 bases at J; junction bases unmatched: 12. CDR3 DNA sequence: TGTGCCAGCAGCCAAGACCCCTCACTAGCGGAGTACCCCTACGAGCAGTACTTC. It codes for CASSQDPSLAEYPYEQYF.

J is TRBJ2-1 and V is TRBV7-2; TRBD2 aligns across 10 bases. Germline-derived CDR1 and CDR2 are SGHTA and FQGNSA. Trimming at V came to 3 bases and at J to 7 bases, leaving 6 bases not matched to a gene. The CDR3 contains 15 residues. CDR3 coding DNA: TGTGCCAGCAGCTTTCGGGGACTAGCGAGGAATGAGCAGTTCTTC. Residues: CASSFRGLARNEQFF.

This chain connects TRBV9 to TRBJ1-2, with 8 bases fitting TRBD1. The germline CDR1 and CDR2 sequences are SGDLS and YYNGEE. The trim removed 2 bases at V and 5 bases at J, leaving 8 bases unmatched. This CDR3 contains 15 residues. The CDR3 nucleotides read TGTGCCAGCAGCGTCACCCGGGACAGGTCTTATGGCTACACCTTC. Translation: CASSVTRDRSYGYTF.

V usage is TRBV2 and J usage is TRBJ1-5; D may be TRBD1 (6 bases). The germline V gene encodes CDR1 SNHLY and CDR2 FYNNEI. The ends were cut back, 2 bases at V and 2 bases at J, with 16 bases in the middle. The CDR3 is 17 amino acids. Here the CDR3 DNA reads TGTGCCAGCAGTGAAAGGGGGGGACGCTTCGGCAATCAGCCCCAGCATTTT. This codes for CASSERGGRFGNQPQHF.

V usage is TRBV4-3 and J usage is TRBJ2-1; D is unclear. Between the trimmed V and J ends, which lost 0 bases and 3 bases, there was a span of 9 bases. This CDR3 is built from 15 residues. CDR1 LGHNA and CDR2 YSLEER come from the germline V gene. CDR3 in DNA: TGCGCCAGCAGCCAAGAAAGCCGGGTCTACAATGAGCAGTTCTTC. The encoded protein is CASSQESRVYNEQFF.

This clone appeared a single time. The CDR3 here is CASSGGDLSGNTIYF. CDR3 bases: TGTGCCAGCAGTGGAGGTGATCTCTCTGGAAACACCATATATTTT. This rearrangement joins TRBV6-1 to TRBJ1-3, with unresolved D. Germline CDR1 reads MNHNS; CDR2 reads SASEGT. The CDR3 consists of 15 residues. Between the trimmed V and J ends, which lost 4 bases and 0 bases, there was a span of 10 bases.

The chain uses TRBV7-9 and TRBJ2-7; TRBD2 agrees at 8 bases. Germline V gene data show CDR1 as SEHNR and CDR2 as FQNEAQ (reference sequence). CDR3 length equals 15 residues. V dropped 1 base and J dropped 3; count of bases not matched to a gene: 5. For the CDR3, the DNA is TGTGCCAGCAGCTTAGATGGGCGGGAGGACTACGAGCAGTACTTC. Translation gives CASSLDGREDYEQYF. Variable domain in full (rest from reference TRBV7-9 and TRBJ2-7): DTGVSQNPRHKITKRGQNVTFRCDPISEHNRLYWYRQTLGQGPEFLTYFQNEAQLEKSRLLSDRFSAERPKGSFSTLEIQRTEQGDSAMYLCASSLDGREDYEQYFGPGTRLTVT.

This chain joins TRBV5-5 and TRBJ2-1; the D is unclear. Looked up from germline, CDR1 is SGHKS and CDR2 is YYEKEE (reference sequence). CDR3 length: 15 residues. The V end lost 2 bases, the J end lost 2 bases, and 11 bases lay between the germline ends. This CDR3 reads CASSFSAQTYNEQFF. The CDR3 nucleotides are TGTGCCAGCAGCTTCTCTGCGCAAACCTACAATGAGCAGTTCTTC.

This chain uses TRBV28 with TRBJ2-1, with 13 bases that match TRBD2. The CDR3 has 17 residues. Germline V gene data show CDR1 as MDHEN and CDR2 as SYDVKM. Trimming took 7 bases from V and 0 from J; bases not matched to a gene: 6. This chain's CDR3 is CASNWGLAGSSYNEQFF. The CDR3 coding sequence is TGTGCCAGCAATTGGGGACTAGCGGGGAGCTCCTACAATGAGCAGTTCTTC.

This chain joins TRBV5-1 and TRBJ1-4, with 7 nucleotides matching TRBD1. The germline gives CDR1 SGHRS, CDR2 YFSETQ. The V segment lost 7 bases and the J segment 8 bases; nucleotides outside the gene matches: 5. CDR3 length: 12 residues. As DNA, the CDR3 is TGCGCCAGCCGGACAGGAGGAGAAAAACTGTTTTTT. Translated, it gives CASRTGGEKLFF.

The chain couples TRBV5-6 to TRBJ2-1; 7 positions agree with TRBD1. The CDR3 is 16 amino acids. Germline CDR1 reads SGHDT; CDR2 reads YYEEEE. The J segment lost 3 bases and the V segment lost 3 bases, leaving 9 bases of the junction unmatched. This CDR3 reads CASSSWWQGDYNEQFF. The CDR3 coding sequence is TGTGCCAGCAGCTCCTGGTGGCAGGGGGACTACAATGAGCAGTTCTTC.

This clone was found a few times. This chain uses TRBV15 with TRBJ2-2; TRBD2 agrees at 9 bases. The CDR3 spans 17 residues. The V and J ends lost 0 bases and 7 bases, in that order; junction bases with no gene match: 9. Per germline, CDR1 LNHNV and CDR2 YYDKDF (reference sequence). Here the CDR3 reads CATSRDSMAGGLGELFF. CDR3 nucleotide sequence: TGTGCCACCAGCAGAGACTCTATGGCGGGAGGGCTCGGGGAGCTGTTTTTT.

The CDR3 coding sequence is TGTGCCAGCAGTTCCCAGACATATCTGGCGGAAAAACTGTTTTTT. Residues: CASSSQTYLAEKLFF. The chain links TRBV28 to TRBJ1-4; D is undetermined. The V end was cut by 4 bases, the J end by 8 bases, with 17 bases between. This CDR3 is 15 amino acids long. Germline CDR1 and CDR2: MDHEN and SYDVKM.

V usage is TRBV28 and J usage is TRBJ2-7; TRBD1 matches 7 bases. There are 15 residues in the CDR3. Unmatched junction bases numbered 6, after V lost 4 bases and J lost 0 bases. Germline V gene sequence: CDR1 MDHEN, CDR2 SYDVKM. CDR3 amino acids: CASSSFGDSSYEQYF. CDR3 nucleotide sequence: TGTGCCAGCAGTTCGTTTGGGGACAGCTCCTACGAGCAGTACTTC. Filled out from reference TRBV28 and TRBJ2-7, the complete variable domain reads DVKVTQSSRYLVKRTGEKVFLECVQDMDHENMFWYRQDPGLGLRLIYFSYDVKMKEKGDIPEGYSVSREKKERFSLILESASTNQTSMYLCASSSFGDSSYEQYFGPGTRLTVT.

The genes are TRBV2 and TRBJ1-1; D unclear. Trimming took off 4 bases at V and 3 bases at J, with 12 bases between the two ends. The germline gives CDR1 SNHLY, CDR2 FYNNEI. This CDR3 region has 14 residues. CDR3 residues: CASSAQNSHTEAFF. The CDR3 DNA follows: TGTGCCAGCAGTGCCCAGAATTCGCACACTGAAGCTTTCTTT.